These 5 T cell receptor beta chains were all obtained from the same sample, sequenced in a study of blood T cells in healthy people across ages. A sample-barcoded 5' primer and a J-beta primer mix were used in a second PCR of roughly 7 to 11 cycles. TCRdb recomputed calls from the 5' RACE reads with MiXCR, one row per CDR3 protein. The repertoire holds hundreds of thousands of distinct CDR3 sequences, with about 62% as singletons. Sequencing was done on a sample of blood. The receptors stem from a young man in good health.

This chain joins TRBV7-2 and TRBJ2-7; no firm D call. Trimming left V 5 bases short and J 2 bases short, with 13 bases between. CDR1 SGHTA and CDR2 FQGNSA come from the germline V gene. The CDR3 covers 14 residues. The CDR3 sequence is CASSIADGTYEQYF. The CDR3 coding sequence is TGTGCCAGCAGCATCGCGGACGGAACCTACGAGCAGTACTTC.

The rearrangement uses TRBV7-2 and TRBJ1-2; no definite D call. In germline, CDR1 is SGHTA, CDR2 FQGNSA. This CDR3 is 15 amino acids long. Trimming shortened V by 0 bases and J by 0 bases, and 8 bases separated the two germline ends. As DNA, the CDR3 is TGTGCCAGCAGCTTAGCTAGTGATGCTAACTATGGCTACACCTTC. It yields the protein CASSLASDANYGYTF.

The chain employs TRBV6-1 and TRBJ2-7, with a possible D match to TRBD2 (7 bases). The J call may be faulty, since TRBJ2-5 better matches the DNA end. Germline V gene lookup returns CDR1 MNHNS and CDR2 SASEGT. The CDR3 runs 19 residues. CDR3 coding DNA: TGTGCCAGCAGAAAAACACAATTACCCTTAGGGGGGGGCCCAGAGACCCAGTACTTC. Encoded protein: CASRKTQLPLGGGPETQYF.

This chain joins TRBV18 and TRBJ2-5, with 13 bases that match TRBD2. The assigned J gene may be wrong: the sequence end matches TRBJ2-7 better. Germline loops: CDR1 KGHSH, CDR2 LQKENI. This CDR3 is 16 amino acids long. Here the CDR3 reads CASSPSGTSGVVEQYF. In DNA form, the CDR3 reads TGTGCCAGCTCACCGAGCGGGACTAGCGGGGTTGTCGAGCAGTACTTC.

Turning to this clonotype: The DNA is left out, because the CDR3 cannot be placed on it with certainty; the CDR3 is given as TCRdb lists it. J is TRBJ1-6 and V is TRBV30; TRBD1, as called in the table, went unchecked against the DNA. Both ends counted, the CDR3 spans 16 residues. The germline V gene has CDR1 GTSNPN and CDR2 SVGIG (reference sequence). Here the CDR3 reads CAWRFGSGPRNSPLHF.